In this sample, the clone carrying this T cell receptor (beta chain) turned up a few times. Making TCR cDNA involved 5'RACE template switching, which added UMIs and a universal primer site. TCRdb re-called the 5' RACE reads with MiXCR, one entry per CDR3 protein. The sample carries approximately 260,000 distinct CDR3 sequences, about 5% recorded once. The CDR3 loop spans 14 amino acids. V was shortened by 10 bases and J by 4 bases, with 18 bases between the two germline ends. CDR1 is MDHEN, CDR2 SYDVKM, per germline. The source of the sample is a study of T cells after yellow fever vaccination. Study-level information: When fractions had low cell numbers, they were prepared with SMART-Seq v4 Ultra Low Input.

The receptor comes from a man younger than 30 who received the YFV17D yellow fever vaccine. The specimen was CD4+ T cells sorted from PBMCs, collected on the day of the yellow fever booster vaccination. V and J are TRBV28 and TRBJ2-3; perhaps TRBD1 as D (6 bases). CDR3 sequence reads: CATSRGQTADTQYF. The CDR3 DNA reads TGTGCCACCAGCAGGGGCCAGACCGCAGATACGCAGTATTTT.